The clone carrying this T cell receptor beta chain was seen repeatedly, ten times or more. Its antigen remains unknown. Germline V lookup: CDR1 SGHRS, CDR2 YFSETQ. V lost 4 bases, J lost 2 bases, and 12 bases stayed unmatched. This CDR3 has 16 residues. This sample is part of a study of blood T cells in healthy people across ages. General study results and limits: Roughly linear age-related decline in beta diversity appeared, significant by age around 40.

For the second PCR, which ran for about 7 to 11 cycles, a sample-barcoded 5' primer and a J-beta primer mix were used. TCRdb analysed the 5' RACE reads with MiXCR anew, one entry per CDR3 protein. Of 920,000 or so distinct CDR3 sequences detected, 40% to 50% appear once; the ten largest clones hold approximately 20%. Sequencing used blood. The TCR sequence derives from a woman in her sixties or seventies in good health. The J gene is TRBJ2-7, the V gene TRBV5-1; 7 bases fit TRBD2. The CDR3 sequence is CASSLIPTSATYEQYF. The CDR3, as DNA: TGCGCCAGCAGCCTAATACCTACTAGCGCTACCTACGAGCAGTACTTC.